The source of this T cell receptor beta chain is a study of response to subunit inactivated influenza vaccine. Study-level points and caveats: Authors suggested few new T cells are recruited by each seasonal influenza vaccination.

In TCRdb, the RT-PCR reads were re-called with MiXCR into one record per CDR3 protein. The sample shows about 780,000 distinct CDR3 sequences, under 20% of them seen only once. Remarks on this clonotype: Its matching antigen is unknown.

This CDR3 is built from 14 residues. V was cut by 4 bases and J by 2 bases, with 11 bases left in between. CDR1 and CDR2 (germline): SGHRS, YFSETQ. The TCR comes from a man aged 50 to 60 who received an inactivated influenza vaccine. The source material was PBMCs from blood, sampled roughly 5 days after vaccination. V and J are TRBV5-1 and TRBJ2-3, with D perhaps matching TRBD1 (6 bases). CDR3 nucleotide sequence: TGCGCCAGCAGCACACAGGGATACACAGATACGCAGTATTTT. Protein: CASSTQGYTDTQYF.